A selection of T cell receptor beta chains follows, all from one sample in a study of human T cells and chemical hapten exposure. TCRdb reprocessed the RACE reads with MiXCR, giving one entry per CDR3 protein. The table records about 92,000 distinct CDR3 sequences, around 9.5% of them present only once. This specimen was whole blood, taken in connection with sensitization to the hapten diphenylcyclopropenone (DPC). The origin of the receptors is a woman in her thirties or forties with alopecia areata. Some clones in this sample may be carry-over from other donors' samples. CDR3s include the opening cysteine and the closing phenylalanine or tryptophan.

>TRBV3-1|TRBJ2-1
CASSQDIGTRALEQFF
>TRBV4-3|TRBJ1-2
CASSQSGRGLSGYTF
>TRBV11-3|TRBJ2-3
CASSTGTSESTDTQYF
>TRBV14|TRBJ1-2
CASSQETVLGYTF
>TRBV20-1|TRBJ1-1
CSAPQGSTEAFF
>TRBV5-1|TRBJ2-1
CASSLSLAGGSSSYNEQFF
>TRBV5-4|TRBJ2-5
CASRLRFGTGGAETQYF
>TRBV30|TRBJ1-2
CAWTLHSGYTF
>TRBV5-1|TRBJ1-4
CASSGGQGVEKLFF
>TRBV28|TRBJ1-1
CASNKPPGPTEAFF
>TRBV7-9|TRBJ2-3
CASASTRGPDTQYF
>TRBV5-6|TRBJ2-1
CASSSGVRSYNEQFF
>TRBV7-9|TRBJ2-5
CASSLVIGQQETQYF
>TRBV10-3|TRBJ2-3
CAIGGRASSTDTQYF
>TRBV12-3/TRBV12-4|TRBJ2-5
CASSFLAGQQETQYF
>TRBV9|TRBJ2-7
CATSGGPGGEQYF
>TRBV28|TRBJ2-5
CASRSYWGKETQYF
>TRBV24-1|TRBJ1-6
CATSADGNSPLHF
>TRBV18|TRBJ2-7
CASSPWQSYEQYF
>TRBV7-3|TRBJ2-2
CASSPTGLTGELFF
>TRBV5-6|TRBJ1-2
CASSFAETGGRGPFYGYTF
>TRBV6-1|TRBJ1-2
CASSDRVTYGYTF
>TRBV10-3|TRBJ1-2
CASAGGGYTF
>TRBV20-1|TRBJ2-7
CSASPRNEMYEQYF
>TRBV19|TRBJ2-3
CASSIDLGATGTDTQYF
>TRBV7-8|TRBJ2-3
CASSLVGGVTDTQYF
>TRBV29-1|TRBJ2-5
CSVGTETQYF
>TRBV29-1|TRBJ2-7
CSVEGLADEQYF
>TRBV10-3|TRBJ2-5
CAISESDRGDETQYF
>TRBV7-9|TRBJ2-6
CASIRLSGANVLTF
>TRBV11-2|TRBJ1-1
CASSLGTMNTEAFF
>TRBV7-2|TRBJ2-7
CASSSGPGGTYEQYF
>TRBV19|TRBJ2-5
CATTKGSRGETQYF
>TRBV6-6|TRBJ2-3
CASSSFSDTQYF
>TRBV7-9|TRBJ2-6
CASSRGQAISGANVLTF
>TRBV6-1|TRBJ2-7
CASSVAGFYEQYF
>TRBV4-3|TRBJ2-7
CASSRASGGLDEQYF
>TRBV6-1|TRBJ2-2
CASNKEGYVNTGELFF
>TRBV30|TRBJ1-3
CAWSISTGNTIYF
>TRBV18|TRBJ2-7
CASSQTGGGDEQYF